These T cell receptor beta chains were read from a single sample in a study of graft-versus-host responses after intestinal transplantation. Profiled with immunoSEQ multiplex PCR; TCRdb holds only in-frame clones, not every one. The table lists some 92,000 clones, approximately 92% of them singletons. Their antigens are not known. The sample in question was unstimulated CD4+ T cells sorted from spleen or lymph node cells, obtained before intestinal transplant. The source of these receptors is a human donor who received an intestinal transplant. CDR3s include the opening cysteine and the closing phenylalanine or tryptophan. The order of the fields is V gene, D gene, CDR3 length, clone size, J gene, CDR3 DNA, CDR3 protein. D genes are given only for firm matches. A row's size may be missing; if present it is once, few, many or a size class.

TRBV28	TRBD2	20	-	TRBJ2-1	TGTGCCAGCAGGCCTAGCGGGAGTAGAAAAGGGCCGAGCTCCTACAATGAGCAGTTCTTC	CASRPSGSRKGPSSYNEQFF
TRBV28	TRBD1	12	-	TRBJ1-2	TGTGCCAGCAGGCCCGACAGGGGGGGGGACACCTTC	CASRPDRGGDTF
TRBV18	-	16	-	TRBJ2-1	TGTGCCAGCTCACTTCAAGCGGGTTACGGACACAATGAGCAGTTCTTC	CASSLQAGYGHNEQFF
TRBV2	-	14	-	TRBJ2-5	TGTGCCAGCAGTGAACGACTAGTCAAAGAGACCCAGTACTTC	CASSERLVKETQYF
TRBV18	TRBD1	18	-	TRBJ2-7	TGTGCCAGCTCACCGTACGGGACAGGGTCCCCCTCAGGTCACGAGCAGTACTTC	CASSPYGTGSPSGHEQYF
TRBV6-1	-	14	once	TRBJ2-3	TGTGCCAGCAGCGACAGATTAGTCGCAGATACGCAGTATTTT	CASSDRLVADTQYF
TRBV5-5	TRBD2	16	-	TRBJ2-1	TGTGCCAGCAGCTTGGCCGGGGGGGAGGGCCGGTATGAGCAGTTCTTC	CASSLAGGEGRYEQFF
TRBV11-3	-	15	-	TRBJ2-7	TGTGCCAGCAGCTTTGAGGGAAGAACAAATTACGAGCAGTACTTC	CASSFEGRTNYEQYF
TRBV18	TRBD2	14	-	TRBJ2-1	TGTGCCAGCTCACCGGACAGTACTAGCGGGCCGCAGTTCTTC	CASSPDSTSGPQFF
TRBV28	-	15	few	TRBJ2-6	TGTGCCAGCATATCGCACAGGGCTGGGGCCAACGTCCTGACTTTC	CASISHRAGANVLTF
TRBV6-5	-	15	-	TRBJ2-5	TGTGCCAGCACCCTCTCGGGTCCACCGGGGGAGACCCAGTACTTC	CASTLSGPPGETQYF
TRBV5-1	-	12	-	TRBJ1-1	TGCGCCAGCAGCTCCGTGGGGGCTGAAGCTTTCTTT	CASSSVGAEAFF
TRBV19	-	15	-	TRBJ2-6	TGTGCCAGTAGTGCAGGGCTCTCTGGGGCCAACGTCCTGACTTTC	CASSAGLSGANVLTF
TRBV6-1	-	15	once	TRBJ1-2	TGTGCCAGCAATACCGACCGTTCCCTTAACTATGGCTACACCTTC	CASNTDRSLNYGYTF
TRBV5-1	-	14	-	TRBJ2-5	TGCGCCAGCGGATTTTGGGAGAGCCAAGAGACCCAGTACTTC	CASGFWESQETQYF
TRBV27	TRBD2	17	-	TRBJ2-7	TGTGCCAGCAGTCTGGCCGGGACTAGCGGGAGTCCCTACGAGCAGTACTTC	CASSLAGTSGSPYEQYF
TRBV27	-	14	-	TRBJ2-1	TGTGCCAGCAGTTACAGGGAGACCTACAATGAGCAGTTCTTC	CASSYRETYNEQFF
TRBV27	TRBD1	17	-	TRBJ2-5	TGTGCCAGCAGTTTATGGGGCCACAGGGGGAGGCGGGAGACCCAGTACTTC	CASSLWGHRGRRETQYF
TRBV19	-	15	-	TRBJ1-5	TGTGCCAGTAGTACCACAGTAAATAGCAATCAGCCCCAGCATTTT	CASSTTVNSNQPQHF
TRBV25-1	TRBD2	15	-	TRBJ2-2	TGTGCCAGCCTCCGACTAGCGGGAGGGGATCGGGGAGCTGTTTTT	CASLRLAGGDRGAVF